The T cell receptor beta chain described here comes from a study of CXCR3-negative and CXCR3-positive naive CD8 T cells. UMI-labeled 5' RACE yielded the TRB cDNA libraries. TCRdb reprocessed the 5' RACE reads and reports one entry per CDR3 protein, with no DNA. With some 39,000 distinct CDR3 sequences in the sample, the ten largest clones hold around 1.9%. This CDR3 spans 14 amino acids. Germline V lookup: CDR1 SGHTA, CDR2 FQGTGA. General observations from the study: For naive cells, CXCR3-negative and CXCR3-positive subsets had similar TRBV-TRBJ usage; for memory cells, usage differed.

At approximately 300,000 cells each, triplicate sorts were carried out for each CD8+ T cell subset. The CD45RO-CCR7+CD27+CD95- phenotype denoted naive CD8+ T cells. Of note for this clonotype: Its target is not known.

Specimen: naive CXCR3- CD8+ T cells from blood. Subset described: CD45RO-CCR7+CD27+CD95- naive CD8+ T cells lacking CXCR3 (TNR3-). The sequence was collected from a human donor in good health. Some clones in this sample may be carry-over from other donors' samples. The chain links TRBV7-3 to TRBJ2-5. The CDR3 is CASSLFRKMETQYF.